The entry below gives a single T cell receptor beta chain sequence along with its context. This sample stems from a study of T cell changes during pregnancy in multiple sclerosis. Germline V gene lookup returns CDR1 SGHRS and CDR2 YFSETQ. This CDR3 has 14 amino acids. Trimming pared 2 bases from V and 0 bases from J, leaving 8 bases between. Clones were read by immunoSEQ multiplex PCR, and TCRdb kept only the in-frame ones, dropping some. Of about 69,000 clones listed, under 95% are singletons. This clonotype was sampled from a female donor with multiple sclerosis, enrolled in a pregnancy study. This material consisted of peripheral blood, taken in the third trimester of pregnancy. The chain carries TRBV5-1 and TRBJ2-5; D unresolved. The CDR3 sequence is CASSFGQDQETQYF. The CDR3, as DNA: TGCGCCAGCAGCTTTGGGCAGGACCAAGAGACCCAGTACTTC.